This record concerns one T cell receptor beta chain sequence. Its antigen is unknown. Using immunoSEQ multiplex PCR, the repertoire was profiled, and TCRdb retains in-frame clones only, with some absent. The sample yields some 30,000 clones, about 87% seen once. The sample comes from a study of lymphopenia after photon versus proton radiotherapy. Per germline, CDR1 SGHRS and CDR2 YFSETQ. CDR3 length equals 13 residues. V was trimmed by 4 bases and J by 2 bases, leaving 9 bases between them. General study findings and limits: Post-nadir TCR diversity decline inversely tracked overall survival among those who died. After lymphocyte nadir, photon-treated repertoires showed oligoclonal expansion, especially CD8+ Temra. Under photons, naive T cells and diversity fell while effector/memory populations rose.

The sample consisted of peripheral blood, taken from a patient treated with proton-based radiotherapy. The TCR originated in a woman aged 55-69 years with cholangiocarcinoma. Some clones in this sample may be carry-over from other donors' samples. V and J are TRBV5-1 and TRBJ1-1; D unresolved. The CDR3 is CASSEPINTEAFF. The CDR3 DNA reads TGCGCCAGCAGCGAACCGATAAACACTGAAGCTTTCTTT. Full variable domain (rest looked up from reference TRBV5-1 and TRBJ1-1): KAGVTQTPRYLIKTRGQQVTLSCSPISGHRSVSWYQQTPGQGLQFLFEYFSETQRNKGNFPGRFSGRQFSNSRSEMNVSTLELGDSALYLCASSEPINTEAFFGQGTRLTVV.